This T cell receptor (beta chain) was sequenced for a study of tumor-infiltrating lymphocytes in localized non-small cell lung cancer. Overall study: Some samples were collected after neoadjuvant chemotherapy; smokers, never-smokers and several histologies were included. Notes on the study in general: Each assay used a separate piece of the same tissue.

The table lists this clone with a few counts. Its antigen is unidentified. Method: immunoSEQ multiplex PCR; TCRdb's copy keeps in-frame clones and lacks some. This sample has some 5,000 clones, with approximately 85% found just once. Deletions cut 10 bases from V and 7 bases from J, with 4 bases between. The CDR3 is 8 amino acids. Per the germline V gene, CDR1 is LNHNV and CDR2 is YYDKDF (reference sequence). Input material: lung tumor tissue. This TCR was sampled from a human donor with non-small cell lung cancer. The gene calls are TRBV15 and TRBJ1-1; D ambiguous. The CDR3 DNA is TGTGCCATCCTTGAAGCTTTCTTT. As protein: CAILEAFF.